The 30 T cell receptor beta chains below were found in one sample sequenced in a study of blood T cell repertoires in COVID-19. Generated by immunoSEQ multiplex PCR, the TCRdb table keeps only in-frame clones and is missing some. This sample has around 260,000 clones; about 88% occur once, and the top ten carry 3.6%. The sample was peripheral blood. The receptors were sampled from a man aged 18 to 30 with active or convalescent COVID-19.

The chain links TRBV6-5 to TRBJ1-1, with a weak D call TRBD1 (5 bases). In germline, CDR1 is MNHEY, CDR2 SVGAGI. Trimming pared 8 bases from V and 1 base from J, leaving 11 bases between. This CDR3 is 13 amino acids long. The CDR3: CASLRGQNTEAFF. DNA of the CDR3: TGTGCCAGCCTACGAGGACAGAACACTGAAGCTTTCTTT.

The chain links TRBV6-5 to TRBJ2-5; 7 bases are shared with TRBD1. Trimming took 5 bases from V and 1 from J; bases not matched to a gene: 7. CDR3 length equals 15 residues. Germline V gene lookup returns CDR1 MNHEY and CDR2 SVGAGI. CDR3 residues: CASSPGTVRQETQYF. CDR3 nucleotides: TGTGCCAGCAGTCCCGGGACAGTGCGCCAAGAGACCCAGTACTTC.

The chain joins TRBV7-3 to TRBJ2-7; D is possibly TRBD2 (6 bases). The CDR3 runs 14 residues. Germline assignment: CDR1 SGHTA and CDR2 FQGTGA. The ends were cut back, 5 bases at V and 2 bases at J, with 13 bases in the middle. The CDR3 sequence is CASSPYGGTYEQYF. The CDR3 region has the DNA TGTGCCAGCAGCCCTTATGGGGGGACCTACGAGCAGTACTTC.

V gene TRBV6-5 combines with J gene TRBJ2-5, with 8 bases lining up with TRBD2. Germline values: CDR1 MNHEY, CDR2 SVGAGI. V lost 5 bases to trimming and J lost 1 base; unmatched junction nucleotides: 6. The CDR3 spans 15 residues. DNA for the CDR3: TGTGCCAGCAGTCAACCGGGGACTAGCCAAGAGACCCAGTACTTC. Translation: CASSQPGTSQETQYF.

This sequence joins TRBV29-1 and TRBJ2-1; TRBD2 agrees at 7 bases. The CDR3 totals 12 residues. V was clipped by 3 bases and J by 10 bases; unmatched bases: 6. The germline V gene has CDR1 SQVTM and CDR2 ANQGSEA. Here the CDR3 reads CSVDSSGAEQFF. In DNA, the CDR3 is TGCAGCGTTGATTCTAGCGGAGCAGAGCAGTTCTTC.

The V and J genes are TRBV6-2 or TRBV6-3 and TRBJ1-1, with a weak D call TRBD1 (6 bases). The germline V gene encodes CDR1 MNHEY and CDR2 SVGEGT. The CDR3 contains 11 residues. Trimming removed 6 bases from V and 10 bases from J, with 12 bases in between. The CDR3 spells CASSSSRGAFF. As DNA, the CDR3 is TGTGCCAGCAGCAGTTCCAGGGGAGCTTTCTTT.

In the case of this clone: Other DNA sequences in this sample translate to the same CDR3. For the CDR3, the DNA is TGTGCCAGCAGCCTGACTAGCGGCACAGATACGCAGTATTTT. Amino acid sequence: CASSLTSGTDTQYF. This sequence joins TRBV6-5 and TRBJ2-3, with 8 nucleotides matching TRBD2. Germline assignment: CDR1 MNHEY and CDR2 SVGAGI. J was trimmed by 1 base and V by 6 bases; bases with no gene match: 3. The CDR3 covers 14 residues.

This sequence joins TRBV6-5 and TRBJ2-2; 7 bases map to TRBD2. The CDR3 is made up of 15 amino acids. CDR1 is MNHEY and CDR2 is SVGAGI in the germline V gene. V trimming: 6 bases; J trimming: 0 bases; junction bases outside the gene matches: 4. This CDR3 is CASRTGLANTGELFF. CDR3 nucleotides: TGTGCCAGCAGAACCGGACTAGCGAACACCGGGGAGCTGTTTTTT.

V and J are TRBV28 and TRBJ2-7, with TRBD1 matching over 10 bases. The germline CDR1 and CDR2 sequences are MDHEN and SYDVKM. The CDR3 has 16 amino acids. The trim removed 1 base at V and 4 bases at J, leaving 7 bases unmatched. The CDR3, as DNA: TGTGCCAGCAGTTTATTGGGACAGGGGCCCTCTTACGAGCAGTACTTC. This translates into CASSLLGQGPSYEQYF. Complete variable domain (other parts from reference TRBV28 and TRBJ2-7): DVKVTQSSRYLVKRTGEKVFLECVQDMDHENMFWYRQDPGLGLRLIYFSYDVKMKEKGDIPEGYSVSREKKERFSLILESASTNQTSMYLCASSLLGQGPSYEQYFGPGTRLTVT.

The CDR3: CASSQEVTLVNSPLHF. Written as DNA, the CDR3 is TGCGCCAGCAGCCAAGAAGTGACATTAGTTAATTCACCCCTCCACTTT. V usage is TRBV4-1 and J usage is TRBJ1-6; D gene ambiguous. The V end lost 0 bases, the J end lost 6 bases, and 12 bases lay between the germline ends. This CDR3 has 16 amino acids. Germline CDR1 reads MGHRA; CDR2 reads YSYEKL.

CDR3 in amino acids: CASSTHSNQPQHF. Here the CDR3 DNA reads TGTGCCAGCAGCACACACAGCAATCAGCCCCAGCATTTT. The rearrangement links TRBV5-5 to TRBJ1-5; D not resolved. The CDR3 extends over 13 amino acids. The germline V gene encodes CDR1 SGHKS and CDR2 YYEKEE (reference sequence). With 4 bases removed from V and 1 base from J, the gap between germline ends came to 6 bases.

The chain employs TRBV3-1 (or the pseudogene TRBV3-2) and TRBJ2-7, with TRBD1 identical over 9 bases. CDR1 and CDR2 from the germline V gene are LGHDT and YNNKEL (reference sequence). The CDR3 spans 14 residues. Trimming cost V 3 bases and J 4 bases; bases outside gene matches: 4. Written as DNA, the CDR3 is TGTGCCAGCAGCCAGGGACAGGGAGTTTACGAGCAGTACTTC. It translates to CASSQGQGVYEQYF.

The chain carries TRBV21-1 and TRBJ2-1; no check of the table's D call, TRBD2, against the DNA was made. TRBV21-1 is classified as a pseudogene. The CDR3 contains 14 residues. CDR3 sequence: CASPTSPSYNEQFF. The CDR3 region has the DNA TGTGCCAGCCCTACTAGCCCCTCCTACAATGAGCAGTTCTTC.

The genes are TRBV7-9 and TRBJ1-1, with TRBD1 as a possible D gene (5 bases). The ends were cut back, 5 bases at V and 3 bases at J, with 22 bases in the middle. CDR1 SEHNR and CDR2 FQNEAQ come from the germline V gene (reference sequence). The CDR3 spans 17 residues. Here the CDR3 reads CASSERAWGNTDTEAFF. Written as DNA, the CDR3 is TGTGCCAGCAGCGAAAGAGCGTGGGGCAATACGGACACTGAAGCTTTCTTT. Combining the CDR3 with reference TRBV7-9 and TRBJ1-1 gives the whole variable domain DTGVSQNPRHKITKRGQNVTFRCDPISEHNRLYWYRQTLGQGPEFLTYFQNEAQLEKSRLLSDRFSAERPKGSFSTLEIQRTEQGDSAMYLCASSERAWGNTDTEAFFGQGTRLTVV.

The rearrangement links TRBV4-3 to TRBJ2-2; D call uncertain. CDR3 length: 16 amino acids. Trimming removed 1 base from V and 6 bases from J, with 15 bases in between. CDR1 is LGHNA, CDR2 YSLEER, per germline. Here the CDR3 DNA reads TGCGCCAGCAGCCAAGGTAGACACTGGGCGTCCGGGGAGCTGTTTTTT. Protein sequence: CASSQGRHWASGELFF.

The chain uses TRBV15 and TRBJ1-5, with TRBD1 identical over 7 bases. The CDR3 has 16 residues. Trimming took 0 bases from V and 5 from J; bases not matched to a gene: 7. The germline gives CDR1 LNHNV, CDR2 YYDKDF (reference sequence). Here the CDR3 DNA reads TGTGCCACCAGCAGAGACGGCAGGGGGTTTGATCAGCCCCAGCATTTT. This sequence encodes CATSRDGRGFDQPQHF. Looking up the rest from reference TRBV15 and TRBJ1-5 gives the full variable domain: DAMVIQNPRYQVTQFGKPVTLSCSQTLNHNVMYWYQQKSSQAPKLLFHYYDKDFNNEADTPDNFQSRRPNTSFCFLDIRSPGLGDTAMYLCATSRDGRGFDQPQHFGDGTRLSIL.

V gene TRBV4-1 combines with J gene TRBJ2-3; weak D call: TRBD2 (6 bases). CDR1 MGHRA and CDR2 YSYEKL come from the germline V gene. This CDR3 is built from 18 residues. Trimming pared 4 bases from V and 0 bases from J, leaving 20 bases between. CDR3 nucleotide sequence: TGCGCCAGCAGCCTCTACCCCTCTGGCGGGACTAGCACAGATACGCAGTATTTT. Residues: CASSLYPSGGTSTDTQYF.

The chain recombines TRBV25-1 with TRBJ2-2, with a tentative D call TRBD1 (5 bases). Germline loops: CDR1 MGHDK, CDR2 SYGVNS. The V and J ends lost 2 bases and 13 bases respectively, with 11 bases between them. The CDR3 sequence is 12 residues long. In nucleotides, the CDR3 is TGTGCCAGCAGTGAAAAAAGGGGTGGGCTGTTTTTT. It yields the protein CASSEKRGGLFF.

The V gene is TRBV7-9, the J gene TRBJ1-2; D is ambiguous. Deletions cut 4 bases from V and 8 bases from J, with 32 bases between. CDR1 is SEHNR and CDR2 is FQNEAQ in the germline V gene (reference sequence). The CDR3 covers 19 residues. CDR3 DNA sequence: TGTGCCAGCAGCTCAACTAGAAGCCTCAAAGGCGATTTATATAAAGGCTACACCTTC. It is translated as CASSSTRSLKGDLYKGYTF.

The rearrangement links TRBV19 to TRBJ1-5, with a possible D match to TRBD1 (5 bases). Germline V gene sequence: CDR1 LNHDA, CDR2 SQIVND (reference sequence). V was clipped by 8 bases and J by 7 bases, with 21 bases between them. The CDR3 runs 15 residues. The chain's CDR3 is CASHRKKGNGQPQHF. The CDR3 coding sequence is TGTGCCAGTCATAGGAAAAAGGGGAACGGGCAGCCCCAGCATTTT.

The rearrangement links TRBV7-3 to TRBJ1-4; TRBD1 is a possible D gene (6 bases). In germline, CDR1 is SGHTA, CDR2 FQGTGA. The CDR3 has 13 amino acids. The ends were cut back, 2 bases at V and 7 bases at J, with 8 bases in the middle. The CDR3 spells CASSLGRGEKLFF. CDR3 bases: TGTGCCAGCAGCTTAGGCAGGGGTGAAAAACTGTTTTTT. Based on the CDR3 plus reference TRBV7-3 and TRBJ1-4, the full variable domain is GAGVSQTPSNKVTEKGKYVELRCDPISGHTALYWYRQSLGQGPEFLIYFQGTGAADDSGLPNDRFFAVRPEGSVSTLKIQRTERGDSAVYLCASSLGRGEKLFFGSGTQLSVL.

The rearrangement joins TRBV12-5 to TRBJ2-6; no definite D call. The germline V and J ends were trimmed by 6 bases and 1 base, with 10 bases remaining between them. The CDR3 covers 15 residues. Per germline, CDR1 LGHNT and CDR2 FRNRAP. The CDR3 coding sequence is TGTGCTAGTGGGCGGATAAGGTCTGGGGCCAACGTCCTGACTTTC. It is translated as CASGRIRSGANVLTF.

The V gene is TRBV19, the J gene TRBJ2-7; 7 positions agree with TRBD2. Germline CDR1 and CDR2: LNHDA and SQIVND (reference sequence). The trim removed 0 bases at V and 0 bases at J, leaving 8 bases unmatched. This CDR3 has 17 amino acids. The CDR3 nucleotides read TGTGCCAGTAGTATAGAAGTCGGGGGGACCAGCTCCTACGAGCAGTACTTC. This gives the protein CASSIEVGGTSSYEQYF. The variable domain in full, completed from reference TRBV19 and TRBJ2-7, reads DGGITQSPKYLFRKEGQNVTLSCEQNLNHDAMYWYRQDPGQGLRLIYYSQIVNDFQKGDIAEGYSVSREKKESFPLTVTSAQKNPTAFYLCASSIEVGGTSSYEQYFGPGTRLTVT.

The chain has TRBV28 and TRBJ1-5; TRBD1 might be the D (5 bases). Looked up from germline, CDR1 is MDHEN and CDR2 is SYDVKM. Trimming pared 2 bases from V and 1 base from J, leaving 9 bases between. There are 15 residues in the CDR3. The CDR3 protein is CASSLAGDSNQPQHF. The CDR3 nucleotides read TGTGCCAGCAGTTTAGCGGGGGACAGCAATCAGCCCCAGCATTTT.

The rearrangement links TRBV24-1 to TRBJ2-1; unclear D gene. Trimming shortened V by 4 bases and J by 5 bases, and 14 bases separated the two germline ends. CDR1 KGHDR and CDR2 SFDVKD come from the germline V gene. The CDR3 is 15 residues long. Written as DNA, the CDR3 is TGTGCCACCAGTGAAGGTCTAGGATACCACAATGAGCAGTTCTTC. Translation: CATSEGLGYHNEQFF.

The chain uses TRBV2 and TRBJ2-7; tentative D call: TRBD1 (5 bases). The CDR3 extends over 13 amino acids. Per the germline V gene, CDR1 is SNHLY and CDR2 is FYNNEI. V lost 6 bases to trimming and J lost 2 bases, with 11 bases between them. CDR3 nucleotides: TGTGCCAGCAGCCGGACATACCCCTACGAGCAGTACTTC. It translates to CASSRTYPYEQYF.

This chain links TRBV30 with TRBJ2-3; D possibly corresponds to TRBD1 (5 bases). Germline assignment: CDR1 GTSNPN and CDR2 SVGIG (reference sequence). Trimming took 0 bases from V and 7 from J, leaving 14 bases between them. This CDR3 spans 14 amino acids. CDR3 protein: CAWSVQDPPNTQYF. The CDR3 DNA reads as TGTGCCTGGAGTGTACAGGACCCGCCTAATACGCAGTATTTT.

This CDR3 reads CASSPPTSGGHGEQFF. As DNA, the CDR3 is TGTGCCAGCAGCCCCCCGACTAGCGGAGGCCACGGCGAGCAGTTCTTC. The chain recombines TRBV7-9 with TRBJ2-1; 9 nucleotides align to TRBD2. With 5 bases clipped from V and 10 bases from J, the junction kept 15 bases outside the gene matches. Germline V CDR1 and CDR2: SEHNR, FQNEAQ (reference sequence). The CDR3 length is 16 residues.

V and J are TRBV24-1 and TRBJ2-5, with D possibly matching TRBD2 (5 bases). The CDR3 consists of 12 residues. Trimming cost V 12 bases and J 5 bases, with 15 bases left between them. Looked up from germline, CDR1 is KGHDR and CDR2 is SFDVKD. The CDR3 region has the DNA TGTGCCCGGGGTGGGCGATTCGAGACCCAGTACTTC. This translates into CARGGRFETQYF.

This clone was counted ten times or more. This rearrangement joins TRBV2 to TRBJ1-2; TRBD1 is a possible D gene (6 bases). The CDR3 loop spans 13 amino acids. V lost 8 bases and J lost 0, with 10 bases in between. In germline, CDR1 is SNHLY, CDR2 FYNNEI. The CDR3 DNA reads TGTGCCAGCGGGGACACTTCTAACTATGGCTACACCTTC. Translating it yields CASGDTSNYGYTF.